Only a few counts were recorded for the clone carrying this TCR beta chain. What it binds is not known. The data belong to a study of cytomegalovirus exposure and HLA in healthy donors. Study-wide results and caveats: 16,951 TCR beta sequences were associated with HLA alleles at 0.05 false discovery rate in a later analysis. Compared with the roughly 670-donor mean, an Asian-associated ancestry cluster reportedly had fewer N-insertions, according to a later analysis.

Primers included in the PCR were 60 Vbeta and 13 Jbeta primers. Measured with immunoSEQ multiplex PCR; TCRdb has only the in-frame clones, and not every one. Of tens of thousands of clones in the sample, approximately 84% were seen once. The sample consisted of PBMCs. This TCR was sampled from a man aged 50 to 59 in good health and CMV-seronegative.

The CDR3 spells CASSPPGRGRSYEQYF. CDR3 sequence (DNA): TGTGCCAGCAGCCCCCCCGGGCGGGGGCGTTCCTACGAGCAGTACTTC. The chain uses TRBV7-8 and TRBJ2-7, with a weak D call TRBD2 (7 bases). This CDR3 is built from 16 residues. Looked up from germline, CDR1 is SGHVS and CDR2 is FQNEAQ. With 5 bases removed from V and 1 base from J, the gap between germline ends came to 18 bases.